These 18 T cell receptor beta chains originate from one sample sequenced in a study of identical twins. In TCRdb, the 5' RACE reads were re-called with MiXCR into one record per CDR3 protein. The sample has 500,000 to 700,000 distinct CDR3 sequences, about 7.6% seen once. The same specimen was also included in a second study, on yellow fever vaccine responses in identical twins.

The sample was PBMCs. These receptors all stem from a woman younger than 35 in good health.

The chain couples TRBV7-9 to TRBJ2-7, with 8 positions matching TRBD1. Germline-derived CDR1 and CDR2 are SEHNR and FQNEAQ (reference sequence). CDR3 length equals 14 residues. V trimming: 3 bases; J trimming: 3 bases; junction bases outside the gene matches: 4. The CDR3: CASSLGQVIYEQYV. The DNA for the CDR3 is TGTGCCAGCAGCTTGGGACAGGTCATCTACGAGCAGTACGTC.

This clonotype was counted at least ten times. The chain uses TRBV5-1 and TRBJ1-2, with D perhaps TRBD1 (5 bases). V lost 4 bases, J lost 3 bases, and 19 bases lay in between. CDR3 size: 16 residues. The V gene's germline CDR1 is SGHRS and CDR2 YFSETQ. CDR3 sequence reads: CASSQGGIGPYYGYTF. The CDR3 DNA reads TGCGCCAGCAGCCAGGGTGGGATAGGGCCTTACTATGGCTACACCTTC.

This clonotype was seen a handful of times. For the CDR3, the DNA is TGTGCCATGGGACAGGGCCCGAACACCGGGGAGCTGTTTTTT. It translates to CAMGQGPNTGELFF. V is TRBV10-3 and J is TRBJ2-2, with TRBD1 identical over 9 bases. Trimming removed 9 bases from V and 0 bases from J; junction bases left unmatched: 2. In germline, CDR1 is ENHRY, CDR2 SYGVKD. CDR3 length: 14 amino acids.

The chain links TRBV10-2 to TRBJ1-5; possibly TRBD1 for D (5 bases). Germline loops: CDR1 WSHSY, CDR2 SAAADI. The CDR3 totals 13 residues. The germline V and J ends were trimmed by 7 bases and 2 bases, with 9 bases remaining between them. The CDR3 loop reads CASTTGRNQPQHF. Written as DNA, the CDR3 is TGCGCCAGCACGACGGGGCGCAATCAGCCCCAGCATTTT.

The chain uses TRBV15 and TRBJ2-5; a weak D match, TRBD1 (6 bases). Per germline, CDR1 LNHNV and CDR2 YYDKDF (reference sequence). The length of the CDR3 is 14 residues. V lost 4 bases and J 7 bases, leaving 16 bases between the germline ends. The CDR3 here is CATSNPTVGGTQYF. The CDR3 DNA sequence: TGTGCCACCAGCAACCCGACAGTAGGGGGGACCCAGTACTTC.

This clonotype was detected only a few times. This chain links TRBV7-3 with TRBJ2-2; D ambiguous. The CDR3 is 13 residues long. Germline V gene sequence: CDR1 SGHTA, CDR2 FQGTGA. V lost 5 bases and J 5 bases, leaving 9 bases between the germline ends. The CDR3 nucleotides read TGTGCCAGCAGCCCTGACTGGACCGGGGAGCTGTTTTTT. Translated, it gives CASSPDWTGELFF.

The chain joins TRBV12-3 or TRBV12-4 to TRBJ2-1; TRBD2 matches at 9 bases. The CDR3 spans 15 residues. V dropped 4 bases and J dropped 7; count of bases not matched to a gene: 8. The CDR3 loop reads CASSWAGGGLNEQFF. The CDR3 nucleotides are TGTGCCAGCAGTTGGGCGGGAGGGGGGCTAAATGAGCAGTTCTTC.

The V call is TRBV20-1, the J call TRBJ2-7; 7 bases align to TRBD2. Germline CDR1 reads DFQATT; CDR2 reads SNEGSKA (reference sequence). The CDR3 runs 15 residues. J gave up 4 bases and V 3 bases, and 12 bases lay outside the gene matches. The CDR3 DNA is TGCAGTGCTAGCACTAGCGCTAGAGGTGTTTACGAGCAGTACTTC. Translation gives CSASTSARGVYEQYF.

This clonotype was picked up a small number of times. The gene calls are TRBV24-1 and TRBJ2-5; D gene unclear. In germline, CDR1 is KGHDR, CDR2 SFDVKD. The V end lost 2 bases, the J end lost 4 bases, and 10 bases lay between the germline ends. The CDR3 totals 14 residues. CDR3 loop: CATSDSASAETQYF. CDR3 nucleotides: TGTGCCACCAGTGATTCGGCTAGTGCAGAGACCCAGTACTTC.

This clonotype was seen a few times. The V gene is TRBV7-9, the J gene TRBJ2-1; 8 bases are shared with TRBD1. The CDR3 has 15 amino acids. V shed 3 bases and J 7 bases; nucleotides not matched to a gene: 8. Germline assignment: CDR1 SEHNR and CDR2 FQNEAQ (reference sequence). CDR3 nucleotides: TGTGCCAGCAGCTTCGGACAGGGTCAGCATAATGAGCAGTTCTTC. Amino acid sequence: CASSFGQGQHNEQFF.

This clonotype has at least ten counts. The chain combines TRBV4-1 with TRBJ2-3, with D perhaps assigned TRBD1 or TRBD2 (5 bases each). Deletions cut 0 bases from V and 4 bases from J, with 20 bases between. Per the germline V gene, CDR1 is MGHRA and CDR2 is YSYEKL. This CDR3 has 18 residues. The DNA for the CDR3 is TGCGCCAGCAGCCAAGACACTCCGGGGCCGAATGTCCCAGATACGCAGTATTTT. It yields the protein CASSQDTPGPNVPDTQYF.

The chain carries TRBV2 and TRBJ2-5, with unresolved D. CDR1 is SNHLY and CDR2 is FYNNEI in the germline V gene. V was trimmed by 7 bases and J by 3 bases, leaving 12 bases between them. The CDR3 covers 13 residues. Here the CDR3 DNA reads TGTGCCAGCACCGACCCTGGTAAAGAGACCCAGTACTTC. Its translation: CASTDPGKETQYF.

This chain joins TRBV9 and TRBJ2-7, with unresolved D. Trimming took 0 bases from V and 2 from J, leaving 15 bases between them. Germline assignment: CDR1 SGDLS and CDR2 YYNGEE. The CDR3 covers 16 residues. The CDR3 protein is CASSVDEGIGTYEQYF. The DNA for the CDR3 is TGTGCCAGCAGCGTAGACGAAGGGATAGGCACCTACGAGCAGTACTTC.

There are many counts of this clonotype. The gene calls are TRBV9 and TRBJ2-1, with 12 bases identical to TRBD2. Germline V lookup: CDR1 SGDLS, CDR2 YYNGEE. CDR3 length: 14 amino acids. Trimming at V came to 3 bases and at J to 7 bases, leaving 2 bases not matched to a gene. For the CDR3, the DNA is TGTGCCAGCAGCGAGACTAGCGGGAGTAATGAGCAGTTCTTC. Translated: CASSETSGSNEQFF.

This clonotype appeared a few times. The chain joins TRBV12-3 or TRBV12-4 to TRBJ1-4; D not resolved. This CDR3 is 13 amino acids long. The V gene lost 7 bases and the J gene lost 8 bases, with 14 bases spanning the gap. The CDR3 coding sequence is TGTGCCAGCAAACCTAGAGAAGAGGAAAAACTGTTTTTT. It encodes CASKPREEEKLFF.

This rearrangement joins TRBV6-2 or TRBV6-3 to TRBJ2-1; 9 bases are a match to TRBD1. The CDR3 runs to 14 residues. Germline CDR1 and CDR2: MNHEY and SVGEGT. With 8 bases clipped from V and 3 bases from J, the junction kept 5 bases outside the gene matches. The CDR3 reads CASLGQGRYNEQFF. CDR3 nucleotides: TGTGCCAGCCTGGGACAGGGCCGCTACAATGAGCAGTTCTTC.

The chain links TRBV3-1 to TRBJ1-2, with TRBD1 as a possible D gene (6 bases). V was clipped by 2 bases and J by 4 bases, with 17 bases between them. This CDR3 comprises 16 residues. Looked up from germline, CDR1 is LGHDT and CDR2 is YNNKEL (reference sequence). The CDR3 loop is CASSQPNPGQRYGYTF. The CDR3, as DNA: TGTGCCAGCAGCCAACCTAACCCCGGACAGCGCTATGGCTACACCTTC.

This clonotype was detected only a few times. The J gene is TRBJ2-7, the V gene TRBV20-1; D is perhaps TRBD2 (5 bases). The V gene's germline CDR1 is DFQATT and CDR2 SNEGSKA (reference sequence). The CDR3 covers 13 residues. Trimming removed 2 bases at V and 5 bases at J, with 13 bases between. The CDR3 DNA reads as TGCAGTGCTAGAAAGTCGGGGATTGACGAGCAGTACGTC. Translation gives CSARKSGIDEQYV.